The 18 T cell receptor beta chains in this list originate from one sample, sequenced in a study of T cell responses to AZD1222 COVID-19 vaccine. Generated by immunoSEQ multiplex PCR, the TCRdb table keeps only in-frame clones and is missing some. This sample carries fewer than 150,000 clones, 90% of them seen once, and the ten largest clones take about 3%. Sample: peripheral blood, taken on day 0 of AZD1222 vaccination. These receptors all stem from an adult in good health.

The chain has TRBV14 and TRBJ1-2; unclear D gene. The germline V gene encodes CDR1 SGHDN and CDR2 FVKESK. The CDR3 loop spans 12 amino acids. Trimming cost V 1 base and J 13 bases, with 13 bases left between them. The CDR3 loop is CASSQAWTTRTF. The CDR3 bases are TGTGCCAGCAGCCAAGCGTGGACCACTCGCACCTTC.

The chain links TRBV15 to TRBJ2-5; TRBD1 matches at 9 bases. The CDR3 is 15 residues long. V dropped 4 bases and J dropped 4; count of bases not matched to a gene: 7. Germline V gene lookup returns CDR1 LNHNV and CDR2 YYDKDF (reference sequence). The CDR3 DNA reads TGTGCCACCAGCACGGACAGGGGAGGTTCAGAGACCCAGTACTTC. Translation gives CATSTDRGGSETQYF.

J is TRBJ1-1 and V is TRBV4-1, with D perhaps TRBD1 (5 bases). Germline V lookup: CDR1 MGHRA, CDR2 YSYEKL. This CDR3 spans 15 amino acids. The V end lost 1 base, the J end lost 1 base, and 10 bases lay between the germline ends. The CDR3 DNA reads TGCGCCAGCAGCCAAGGAACCAGGGCGAACACTGAAGCTTTCTTT. Its protein is CASSQGTRANTEAFF.

The chain employs TRBV4-1 and TRBJ2-5, with 7 bases aligning to TRBD2. Unmatched junction bases numbered 4, after V lost 4 bases and J lost 2 bases. This CDR3 contains 14 residues. Germline V gene sequence: CDR1 MGHRA, CDR2 YSYEKL. The CDR3 region is CASSRGEGQETQYF. Here the CDR3 DNA reads TGCGCCAGCAGCCGTGGGGAGGGGCAAGAGACCCAGTACTTC.

The chain couples TRBV5-1 to TRBJ1-1; TRBD1 is a possible D gene (5 bases). Germline V gene sequence: CDR1 SGHRS, CDR2 YFSETQ. V lost 2 bases to trimming and J lost 1 base, with 6 bases between them. The CDR3 length is 13 residues. The CDR3 here is CASSFGANTEAFF. The CDR3 coding sequence is TGCGCCAGCAGCTTTGGGGCGAACACTGAAGCTTTCTTT.

The V and J genes are TRBV12-3 or TRBV12-4 and TRBJ2-6, with D unresolved. The CDR3 totals 13 residues. V was shortened by 0 bases and J by 3 bases, with 0 bases between the two germline ends. The CDR3 protein is CASSLAGANVLTF. DNA for the CDR3: TGTGCCAGCAGTTTAGCTGGGGCCAACGTCCTGACTTTC.

The chain combines TRBV27 with TRBJ2-1; D call uncertain. This CDR3 is 11 amino acids long. CDR1 is MNHEY and CDR2 is SMNVEV in the germline V gene (reference sequence). V was shortened by 2 bases and J by 10 bases, with 6 bases between the two germline ends. The CDR3 is CASSLRAEQFF. In DNA form, the CDR3 reads TGTGCCAGCAGTTTAAGGGCAGAGCAGTTCTTC.

The CDR3 reads CASTDRDRVYEQYF. CDR3 coding DNA: TGTGCCAGCACCGACCGAGACAGGGTCTACGAGCAGTACTTC. This rearrangement joins TRBV27 to TRBJ2-7; 7 positions agree with TRBD1. The ends lost 7 bases at V and 3 bases at J; junction bases unmatched: 9. The CDR3 sequence is 14 residues long. Germline assignment: CDR1 MNHEY and CDR2 SMNVEV (reference sequence).

The chain recombines TRBV5-1 with TRBJ2-7; the D gene is possibly TRBD2 (5 bases). Trimming took off 0 bases at V and 4 bases at J, with 14 bases between the two ends. The germline gives CDR1 SGHRS, CDR2 YFSETQ. CDR3 size: 15 residues. The CDR3 protein is CASSLEEGPGYEQYF. The DNA of the CDR3 is TGCGCCAGCAGCTTGGAAGAGGGTCCGGGGTACGAGCAGTACTTC. The variable domain in full, with the rest retrieved from reference TRBV5-1 and TRBJ2-7, is KAGVTQTPRYLIKTRGQQVTLSCSPISGHRSVSWYQQTPGQGLQFLFEYFSETQRNKGNFPGRFSGRQFSNSRSEMNVSTLELGDSALYLCASSLEEGPGYEQYFGPGTRLTVT.

This clone was observed a single time. The CDR3 reads CASGRGVQETQYF. The CDR3 DNA is TGTGCCAGCGGGCGGGGGGTACAAGAGACCCAGTACTTC. The V gene is TRBV4-2, the J gene TRBJ2-5, with 8 nucleotides matching TRBD2. V dropped 8 bases and J dropped 2; count of bases not matched to a gene: 4. CDR3 length equals 13 residues. Per germline, CDR1 LGHNA and CDR2 YNFKEQ.

This clone was observed once. This chain connects TRBV6-2 or TRBV6-3 to TRBJ1-1; perhaps TRBD1 as D (5 bases). CDR3 size: 13 residues. Germline V CDR1 and CDR2: MNHEY, SVGEGT. V was trimmed by 4 bases and J by 2 bases, leaving 8 bases between them. The CDR3 region is CASSSRDNTEAFF. CDR3 bases: TGTGCCAGCAGTTCCCGGGACAACACTGAAGCTTTCTTT.

V usage is TRBV6-5 and J usage is TRBJ2-2; no clear D. This CDR3 is built from 15 residues. Germline lookup yields CDR1 MNHEY and CDR2 SVGAGI. V was cut by 5 bases and J by 6 bases, with 16 bases left in between. The DNA of the CDR3 is TGTGCCAGCAGTCCCCCGCCGCCTGGGGCCGGGGAGCTGTTTTTT. Its protein product is CASSPPPPGAGELFF.

The rearrangement joins TRBV19 to TRBJ1-2; D is ambiguous. This CDR3 has 14 amino acids. Germline-derived CDR1 and CDR2 are LNHDA and SQIVND (reference sequence). V shed 7 bases and J shed 3 bases, with 15 bases lying between them. CDR3 nucleotides: TGTGCCAGTAATAACGGTCGGGCGGACTATGGCTACACCTTC. This translates into CASNNGRADYGYTF.

The V and J genes are TRBV28 and TRBJ1-1; tentatively, D is TRBD1 (6 bases). The germline V and J ends were trimmed by 2 bases and 3 bases, with 22 bases remaining between them. The germline V gene encodes CDR1 MDHEN and CDR2 SYDVKM. The CDR3 extends over 18 amino acids. As DNA, the CDR3 is TGTGCCAGCAGTTTAGCCTATTACAGGGTAGGTTGGGACACTGAAGCTTTCTTT. Translation gives CASSLAYYRVGWDTEAFF.

This chain joins TRBV5-5 and TRBJ1-3; D might be TRBD1 (5 bases). Germline loops: CDR1 SGHKS, CDR2 YYEKEE (reference sequence). CDR3 size: 19 residues. V dropped 0 bases and J dropped 0 bases, with 19 bases sitting between them. DNA for the CDR3: TGTGCCAGCAGCTTGGGTCCTCGGCGGGACGTCTTCTCTGGAAACACCATATATTTT. This encodes CASSLGPRRDVFSGNTIYF.

The count of this clone is one. V gene TRBV19 combines with J gene TRBJ1-2; 8 bases are shared with TRBD1. Germline loops: CDR1 LNHDA, CDR2 SQIVND (reference sequence). With 8 bases clipped from V and 6 bases from J, the junction kept 11 bases outside the gene matches. The CDR3 runs to 14 residues. This CDR3 is CASQHRGSGDGYTF. The CDR3 DNA follows: TGTGCCAGTCAACACAGGGGGAGTGGGGATGGCTACACCTTC.

V and J are TRBV6-5 and TRBJ1-4, with D maybe TRBD1 (5 bases). The CDR3 length is 14 residues. Looked up from germline, CDR1 is MNHEY and CDR2 is SVGAGI. The germline V and J ends were trimmed by 6 bases and 8 bases, with 16 bases remaining between them. The CDR3 DNA is TGTGCCAGCAGCTCAATTGGGACGGAAGAAAAACTGTTTTTT. Encoded protein: CASSSIGTEEKLFF.

Only one count was recorded for this clone. The chain is built from TRBV7-9 and TRBJ2-7; D is unclear. Germline V gives CDR1 SEHNR, CDR2 FQNEAQ (reference sequence). This CDR3 contains 11 residues. Deletions cut 5 bases from V and 0 bases from J, with 2 bases between. The CDR3 protein is CASSLSYEQYF. In DNA, the CDR3 is TGTGCCAGCAGCCTCTCCTACGAGCAGTACTTC.